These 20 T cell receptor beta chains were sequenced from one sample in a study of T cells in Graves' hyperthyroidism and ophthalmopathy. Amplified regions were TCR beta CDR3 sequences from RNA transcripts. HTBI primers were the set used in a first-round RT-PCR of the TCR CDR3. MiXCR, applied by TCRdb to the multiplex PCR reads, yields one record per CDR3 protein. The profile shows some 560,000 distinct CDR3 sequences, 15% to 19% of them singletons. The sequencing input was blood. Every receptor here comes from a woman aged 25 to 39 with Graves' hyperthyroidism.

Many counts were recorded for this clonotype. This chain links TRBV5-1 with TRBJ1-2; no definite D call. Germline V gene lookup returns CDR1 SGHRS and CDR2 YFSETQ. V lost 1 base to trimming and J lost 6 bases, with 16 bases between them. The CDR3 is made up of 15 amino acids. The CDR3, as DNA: TGCGCCAGCAGCTTGTCCGGTGAGGGTGGTGATGGCTACACCTTC. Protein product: CASSLSGEGGDGYTF.

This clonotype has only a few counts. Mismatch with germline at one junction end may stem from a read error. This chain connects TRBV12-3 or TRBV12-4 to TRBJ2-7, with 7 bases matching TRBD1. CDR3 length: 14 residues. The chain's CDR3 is CASSYDRESYEQHF. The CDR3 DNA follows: TGTGCCAGCAGTTACGACAGGGAATCCTACGAGCAGCACTTC.

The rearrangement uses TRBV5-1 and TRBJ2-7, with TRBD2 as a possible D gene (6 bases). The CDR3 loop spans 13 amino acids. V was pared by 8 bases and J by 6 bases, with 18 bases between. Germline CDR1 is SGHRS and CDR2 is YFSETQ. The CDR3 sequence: CASRGRTEGEQYF. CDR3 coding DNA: TGCGCCAGTAGGGGACGGACGGAGGGCGAGCAGTACTTC.

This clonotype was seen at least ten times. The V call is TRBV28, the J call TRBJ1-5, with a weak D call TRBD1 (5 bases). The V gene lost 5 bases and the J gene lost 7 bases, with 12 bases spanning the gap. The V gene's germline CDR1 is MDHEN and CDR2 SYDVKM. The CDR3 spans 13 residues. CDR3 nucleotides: TGTGCCAGCAGTCCGACAGTTACCCAGCCCCAGCATTTT. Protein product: CASSPTVTQPQHF.

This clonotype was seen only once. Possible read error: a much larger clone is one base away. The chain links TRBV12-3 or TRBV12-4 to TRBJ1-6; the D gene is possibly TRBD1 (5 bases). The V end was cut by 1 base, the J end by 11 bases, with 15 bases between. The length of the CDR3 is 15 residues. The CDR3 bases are TGTGCCAGCAGTTTAGGGTCAGGGTGGGATCCACCCCTCCACTTT. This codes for CASSLGSGWDPPLHF.

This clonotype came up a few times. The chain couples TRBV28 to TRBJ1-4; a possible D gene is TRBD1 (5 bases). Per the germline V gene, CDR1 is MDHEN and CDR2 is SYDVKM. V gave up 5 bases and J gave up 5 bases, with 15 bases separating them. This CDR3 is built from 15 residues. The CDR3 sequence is CASSPYGASNEKLFF. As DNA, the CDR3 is TGTGCCAGCAGTCCGTATGGGGCCTCAAATGAAAAACTGTTTTTT.

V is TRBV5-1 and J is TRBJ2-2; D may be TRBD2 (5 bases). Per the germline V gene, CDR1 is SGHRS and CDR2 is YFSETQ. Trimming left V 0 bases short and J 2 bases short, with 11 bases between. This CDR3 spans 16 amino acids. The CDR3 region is CASSLAGVANTGELFF. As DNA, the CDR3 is TGCGCCAGCAGCTTGGCCGGGGTGGCAAACACCGGGGAGCTGTTTTTT.

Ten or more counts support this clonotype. CDR3 DNA sequence: TGTGCCAGCAGCCGACCGGTCCCGGGACTAGCGGGAGTTCATTTGGATGAGCAGTTCTTC. Amino acid sequence: CASSRPVPGLAGVHLDEQFF. J is TRBJ2-1 and V is TRBV7-2; 14 bases line up with TRBD2. Germline V gene lookup returns CDR1 SGHTA and CDR2 FQGNSA. Unmatched junction bases numbered 20, after V lost 5 bases and J lost 8 bases. This CDR3 is built from 20 residues.

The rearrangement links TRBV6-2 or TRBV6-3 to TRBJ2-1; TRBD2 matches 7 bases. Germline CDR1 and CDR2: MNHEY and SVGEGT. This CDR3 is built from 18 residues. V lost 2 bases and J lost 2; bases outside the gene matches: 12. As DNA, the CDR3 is TGTGCCAGCAGTTACCATGGTCGGCTCGCGGGAGCCTACAATGAGCAGTTCTTC. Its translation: CASSYHGRLAGAYNEQFF.

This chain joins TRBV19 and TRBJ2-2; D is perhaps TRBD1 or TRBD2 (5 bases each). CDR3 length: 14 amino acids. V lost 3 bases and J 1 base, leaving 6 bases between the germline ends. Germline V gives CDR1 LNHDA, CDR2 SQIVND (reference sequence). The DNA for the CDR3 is TGTGCCAGTAGTATGAGGGGGAACACCGGGGAGCTGTTTTTT. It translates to CASSMRGNTGELFF.

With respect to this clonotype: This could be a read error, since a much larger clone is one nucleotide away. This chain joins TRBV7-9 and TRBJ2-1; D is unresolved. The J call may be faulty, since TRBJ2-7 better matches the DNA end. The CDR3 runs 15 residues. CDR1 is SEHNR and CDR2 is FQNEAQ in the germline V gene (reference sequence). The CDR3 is CASSLVRQPGNEQYF. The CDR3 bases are TGTGCCAGCAGCTTAGTACGCCAGCCCGGCAATGAGCAGTACTTC.

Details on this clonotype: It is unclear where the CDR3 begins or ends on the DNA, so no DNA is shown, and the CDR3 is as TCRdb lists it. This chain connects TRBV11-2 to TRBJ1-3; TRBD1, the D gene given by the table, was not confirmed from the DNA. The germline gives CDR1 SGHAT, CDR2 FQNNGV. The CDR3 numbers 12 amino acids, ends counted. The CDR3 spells CASSFLWGTIYF.

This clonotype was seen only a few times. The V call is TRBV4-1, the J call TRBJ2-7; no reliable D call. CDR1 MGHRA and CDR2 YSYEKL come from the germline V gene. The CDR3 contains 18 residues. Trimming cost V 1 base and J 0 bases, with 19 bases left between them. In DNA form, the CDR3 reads TGCGCCAGCAGCCAAGTCCCAAACAAAATACCAAACTCCTACGAGCAGTACTTC. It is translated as CASSQVPNKIPNSYEQYF.

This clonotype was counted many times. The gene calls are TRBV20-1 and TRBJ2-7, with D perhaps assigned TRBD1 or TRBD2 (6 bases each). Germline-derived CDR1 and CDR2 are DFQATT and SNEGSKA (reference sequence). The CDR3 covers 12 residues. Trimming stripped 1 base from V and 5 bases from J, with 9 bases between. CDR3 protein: CSARAGAHEQYF. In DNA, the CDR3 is TGCAGTGCTAGAGCGGGGGCCCACGAGCAGTACTTC.

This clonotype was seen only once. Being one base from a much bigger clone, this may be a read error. CDR3 protein: CASGFVTSGMNEQFF. The CDR3 DNA is TGTGCCAGCGGTTTCGTTACTAGCGGGATGAATGAGCAGTTCTTC. The V and J genes are TRBV12-3 or TRBV12-4 and TRBJ2-1, with TRBD2 matching 10 bases. The CDR3 is made up of 15 amino acids.

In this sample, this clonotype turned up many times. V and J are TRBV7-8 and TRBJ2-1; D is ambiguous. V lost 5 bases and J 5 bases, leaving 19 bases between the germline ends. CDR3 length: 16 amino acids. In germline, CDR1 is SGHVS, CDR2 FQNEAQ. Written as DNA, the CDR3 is TGTGCCAGCAGCCCAACCTATTTAAAGACGGACAATGAGCAGTTCTTC. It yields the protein CASSPTYLKTDNEQFF. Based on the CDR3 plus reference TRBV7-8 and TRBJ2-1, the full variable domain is GAGVSQSPRYKVAKRGQDVALRCDPISGHVSLFWYQQALGQGPEFLTYFQNEAQLDKSGLPSDRFFAERPEGSVSTLKIQRTQQEDSAVYLCASSPTYLKTDNEQFFGPGTRLTVL.

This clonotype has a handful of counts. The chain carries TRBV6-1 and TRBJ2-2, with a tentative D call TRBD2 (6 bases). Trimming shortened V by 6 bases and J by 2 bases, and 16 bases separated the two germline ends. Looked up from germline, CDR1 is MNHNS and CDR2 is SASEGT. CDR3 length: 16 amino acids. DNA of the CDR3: TGTGCCAGCAGCTCCCCTTGGAGGGCAAACACCGGGGAGCTGTTTTTT. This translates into CASSSPWRANTGELFF.

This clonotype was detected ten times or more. CDR3 sequence reads: CATSRDLASDYEQYF. The CDR3 nucleotides are TGTGCCACCAGCAGAGATTTGGCTAGCGATTACGAGCAGTACTTC. V is TRBV15 and J is TRBJ2-7; possibly TRBD2 for D (6 bases). The germline V gene encodes CDR1 LNHNV and CDR2 YYDKDF (reference sequence). V dropped 0 bases and J dropped 4 bases, with 13 bases sitting between them. CDR3 length: 15 amino acids.

CDR3 protein: CSARRLLEEPQHF. CDR3 in DNA: TGCAGTGCCAGGCGTCTTCTCGAGGAGCCCCAGCATTTT. The rearrangement joins TRBV20-1 to TRBJ1-5; D is uncertain. CDR1 is DFQATT, CDR2 SNEGSKA, per germline (reference sequence). This CDR3 spans 13 amino acids. V lost 6 bases and J lost 8, with 17 bases in between.

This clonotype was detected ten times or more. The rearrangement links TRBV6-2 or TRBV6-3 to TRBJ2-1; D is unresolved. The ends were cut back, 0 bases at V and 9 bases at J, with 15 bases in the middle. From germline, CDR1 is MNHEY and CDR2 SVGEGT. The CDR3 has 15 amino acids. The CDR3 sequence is CASSYSLTQPREQFF. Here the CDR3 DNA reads TGTGCCAGCAGTTACTCGCTCACTCAACCACGTGAGCAGTTCTTC.